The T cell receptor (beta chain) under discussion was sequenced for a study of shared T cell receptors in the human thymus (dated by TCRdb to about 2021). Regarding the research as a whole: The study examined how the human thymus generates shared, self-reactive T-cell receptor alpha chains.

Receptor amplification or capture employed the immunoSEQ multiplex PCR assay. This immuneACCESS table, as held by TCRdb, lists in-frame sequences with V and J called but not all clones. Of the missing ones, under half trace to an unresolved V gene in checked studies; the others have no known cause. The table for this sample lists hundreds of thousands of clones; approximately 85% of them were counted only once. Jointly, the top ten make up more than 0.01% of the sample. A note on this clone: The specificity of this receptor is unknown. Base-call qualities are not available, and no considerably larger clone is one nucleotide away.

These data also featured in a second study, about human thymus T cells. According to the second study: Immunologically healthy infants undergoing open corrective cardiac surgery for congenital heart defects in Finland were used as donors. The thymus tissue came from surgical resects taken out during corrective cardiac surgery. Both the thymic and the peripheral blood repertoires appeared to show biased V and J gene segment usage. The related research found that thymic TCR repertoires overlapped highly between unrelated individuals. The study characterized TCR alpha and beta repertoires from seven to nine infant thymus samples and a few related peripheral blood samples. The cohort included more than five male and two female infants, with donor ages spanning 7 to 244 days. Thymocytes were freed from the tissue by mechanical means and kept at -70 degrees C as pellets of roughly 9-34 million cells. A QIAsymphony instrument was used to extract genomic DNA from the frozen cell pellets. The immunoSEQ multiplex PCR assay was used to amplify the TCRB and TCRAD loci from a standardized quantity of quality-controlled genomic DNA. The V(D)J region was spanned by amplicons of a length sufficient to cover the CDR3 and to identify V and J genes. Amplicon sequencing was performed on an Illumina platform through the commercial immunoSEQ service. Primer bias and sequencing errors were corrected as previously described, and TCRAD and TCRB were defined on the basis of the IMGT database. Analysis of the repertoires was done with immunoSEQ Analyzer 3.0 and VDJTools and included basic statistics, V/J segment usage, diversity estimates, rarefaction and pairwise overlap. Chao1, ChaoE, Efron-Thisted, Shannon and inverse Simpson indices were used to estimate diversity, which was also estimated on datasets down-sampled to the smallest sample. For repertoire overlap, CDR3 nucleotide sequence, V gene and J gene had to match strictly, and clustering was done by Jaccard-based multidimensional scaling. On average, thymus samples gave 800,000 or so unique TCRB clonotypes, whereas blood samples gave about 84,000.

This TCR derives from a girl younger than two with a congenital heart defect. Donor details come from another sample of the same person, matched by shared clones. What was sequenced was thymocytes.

The DNA is as follows: TGTGCCAGCAGTAAGATAGCCGTGCGGGACACTGAAGCTTTCTTT. Translated, this gives CASSKIAVRDTEAFF. The rearrangement joined TRBV27 to TRBJ1-1, with the D gene too uncertain to name. CDR1 and CDR2, per the germline V gene (reference sequence), are MNHEY and SMNVEV. The CDR3 goes from the cysteine to the phenylalanine over 15 residues. This entry keeps only the CDR3 DNA: 45 bases, framed from base 1. Trimming costs V 5 bases and J 3 bases, and their ends lie 16 bases apart.